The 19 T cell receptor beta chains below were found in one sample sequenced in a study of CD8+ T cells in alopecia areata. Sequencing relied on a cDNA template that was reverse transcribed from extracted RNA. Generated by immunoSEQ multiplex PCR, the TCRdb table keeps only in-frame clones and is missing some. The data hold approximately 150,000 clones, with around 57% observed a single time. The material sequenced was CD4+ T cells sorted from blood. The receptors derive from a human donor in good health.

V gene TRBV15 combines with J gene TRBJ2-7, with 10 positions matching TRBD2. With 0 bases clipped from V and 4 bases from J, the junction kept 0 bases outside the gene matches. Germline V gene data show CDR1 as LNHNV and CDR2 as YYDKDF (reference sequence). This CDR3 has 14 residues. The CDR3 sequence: CATSRETSGYEQYF. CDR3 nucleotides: TGTGCCACCAGCAGAGAGACTAGCGGGTACGAGCAGTACTTC.

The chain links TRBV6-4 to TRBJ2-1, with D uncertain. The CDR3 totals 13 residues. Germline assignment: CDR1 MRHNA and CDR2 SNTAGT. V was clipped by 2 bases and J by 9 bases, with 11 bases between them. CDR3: CASSDRETTEQFF. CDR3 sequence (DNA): TGTGCCAGCAGTGACCGCGAGACAACTGAGCAGTTCTTC.

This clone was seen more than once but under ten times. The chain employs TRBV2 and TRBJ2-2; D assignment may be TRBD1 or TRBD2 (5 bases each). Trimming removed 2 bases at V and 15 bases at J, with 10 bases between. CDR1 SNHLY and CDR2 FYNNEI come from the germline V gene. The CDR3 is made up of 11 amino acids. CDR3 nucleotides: TGTGCCAGCAGTGAATGGGGGAGAATGTTTTTT. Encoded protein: CASSEWGRMFF.

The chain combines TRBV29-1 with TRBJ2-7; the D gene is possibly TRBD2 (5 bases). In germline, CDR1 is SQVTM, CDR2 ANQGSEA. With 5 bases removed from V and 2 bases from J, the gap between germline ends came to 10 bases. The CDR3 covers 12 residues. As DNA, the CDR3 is TGCAGCGTTCGTTCGGGAACCTACGAGCAGTACTTC. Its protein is CSVRSGTYEQYF.

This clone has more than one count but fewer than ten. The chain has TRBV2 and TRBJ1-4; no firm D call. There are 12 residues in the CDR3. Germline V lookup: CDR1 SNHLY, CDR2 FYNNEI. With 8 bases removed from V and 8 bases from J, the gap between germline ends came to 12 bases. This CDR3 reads CASGLQMEKLFF. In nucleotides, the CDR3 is TGTGCCAGCGGTCTACAGATGGAAAAACTGTTTTTT.

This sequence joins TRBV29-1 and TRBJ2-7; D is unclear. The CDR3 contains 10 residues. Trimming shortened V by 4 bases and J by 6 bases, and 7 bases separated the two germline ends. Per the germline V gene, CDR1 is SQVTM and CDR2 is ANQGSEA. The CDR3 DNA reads TGCAGCGTTGGAGAAAGCGAGCAGTACTTC. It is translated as CSVGESEQYF.

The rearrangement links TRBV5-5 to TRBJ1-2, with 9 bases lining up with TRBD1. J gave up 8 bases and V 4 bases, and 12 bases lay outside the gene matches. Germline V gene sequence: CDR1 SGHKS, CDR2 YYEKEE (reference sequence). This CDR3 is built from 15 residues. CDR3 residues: CASSPPTGGLVGYTF. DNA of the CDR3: TGTGCCAGCAGCCCCCCGACAGGGGGGTTAGTAGGCTACACCTTC.

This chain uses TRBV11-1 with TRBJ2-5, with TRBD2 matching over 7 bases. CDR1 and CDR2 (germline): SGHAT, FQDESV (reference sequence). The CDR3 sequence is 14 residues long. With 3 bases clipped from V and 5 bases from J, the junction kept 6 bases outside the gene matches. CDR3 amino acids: CASSFAGARETQYF. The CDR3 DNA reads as TGTGCCAGCAGCTTCGCGGGAGCTCGGGAGACCCAGTACTTC.

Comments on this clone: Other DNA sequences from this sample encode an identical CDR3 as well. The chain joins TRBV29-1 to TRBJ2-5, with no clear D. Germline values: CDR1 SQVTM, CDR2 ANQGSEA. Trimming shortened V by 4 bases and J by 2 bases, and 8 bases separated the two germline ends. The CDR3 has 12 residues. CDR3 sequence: CSVVPAQETQYF. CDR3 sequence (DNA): TGCAGCGTTGTGCCTGCACAAGAGACCCAGTACTTC.

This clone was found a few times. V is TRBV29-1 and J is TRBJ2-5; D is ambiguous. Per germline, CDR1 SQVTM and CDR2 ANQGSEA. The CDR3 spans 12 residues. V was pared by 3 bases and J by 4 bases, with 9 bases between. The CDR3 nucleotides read TGCAGCGTTGAGAAGACGGGAGAGACCCAGTACTTC. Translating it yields CSVEKTGETQYF. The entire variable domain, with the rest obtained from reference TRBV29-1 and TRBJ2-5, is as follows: SAVISQKPSRDICQRGTSLTIQCQVDSQVTMMFWYRQQPGQSLTLIATANQGSEATYESGFVIDKFPISRPNLTFSTLTVSNMSPEDSSIYLCSVEKTGETQYFGPGTRLLVL.

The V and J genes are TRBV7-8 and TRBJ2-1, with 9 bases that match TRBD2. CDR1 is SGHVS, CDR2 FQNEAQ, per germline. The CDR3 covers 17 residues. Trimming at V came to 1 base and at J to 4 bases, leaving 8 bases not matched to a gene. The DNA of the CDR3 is TGTGCCAGCAGCTTAGTGGTCGGGCTAGCGGGATACAATGAGCAGTTCTTC. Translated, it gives CASSLVVGLAGYNEQFF.

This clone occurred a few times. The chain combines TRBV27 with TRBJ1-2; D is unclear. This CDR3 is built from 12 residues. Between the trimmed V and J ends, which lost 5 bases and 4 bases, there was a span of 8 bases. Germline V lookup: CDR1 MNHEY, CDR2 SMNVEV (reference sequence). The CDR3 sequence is CASSGGAYGYTF. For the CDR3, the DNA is TGTGCCAGCAGTGGAGGAGCCTATGGCTACACCTTC.

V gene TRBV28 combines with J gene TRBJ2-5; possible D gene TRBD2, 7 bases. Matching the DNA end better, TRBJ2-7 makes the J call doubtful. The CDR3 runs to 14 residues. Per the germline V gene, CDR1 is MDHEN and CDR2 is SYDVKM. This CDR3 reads CASERDTKPYEQYF. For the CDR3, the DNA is TGTGCCAGCGAGCGGGACACTAAACCCTACGAGCAGTACTTC.

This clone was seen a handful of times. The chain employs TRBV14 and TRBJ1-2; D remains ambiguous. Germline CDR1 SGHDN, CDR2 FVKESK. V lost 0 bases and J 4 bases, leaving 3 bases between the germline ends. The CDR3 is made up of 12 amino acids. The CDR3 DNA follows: TGTGCCAGCAGCCAAGAAGCCTATGGCTACACCTTC. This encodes CASSQEAYGYTF.

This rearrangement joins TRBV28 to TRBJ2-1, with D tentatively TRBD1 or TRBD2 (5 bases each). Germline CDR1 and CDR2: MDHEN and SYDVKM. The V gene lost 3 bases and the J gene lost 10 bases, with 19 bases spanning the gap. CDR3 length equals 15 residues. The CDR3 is CASSLPLSPGPEQFF. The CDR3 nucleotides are TGTGCCAGCAGTTTGCCTCTTTCACCGGGGCCGGAGCAGTTCTTC. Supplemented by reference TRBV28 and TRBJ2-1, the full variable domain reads DVKVTQSSRYLVKRTGEKVFLECVQDMDHENMFWYRQDPGLGLRLIYFSYDVKMKEKGDIPEGYSVSREKKERFSLILESASTNQTSMYLCASSLPLSPGPEQFFGPGTRLTVL.

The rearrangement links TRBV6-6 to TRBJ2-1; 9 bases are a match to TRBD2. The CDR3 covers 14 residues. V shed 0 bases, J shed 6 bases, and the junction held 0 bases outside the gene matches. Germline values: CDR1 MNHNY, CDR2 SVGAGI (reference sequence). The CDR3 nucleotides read TGTGCCAGCAGTTACTCGACTAGCGGCAATGAGCAGTTCTTC. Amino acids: CASSYSTSGNEQFF.

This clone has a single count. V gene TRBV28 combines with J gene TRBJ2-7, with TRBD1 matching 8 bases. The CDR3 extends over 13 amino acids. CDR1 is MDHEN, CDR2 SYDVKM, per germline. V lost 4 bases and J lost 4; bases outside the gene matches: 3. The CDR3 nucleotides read TGTGCCAGCAGTTGGCAGGGGGCTTACGAGCAGTACTTC. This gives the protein CASSWQGAYEQYF.

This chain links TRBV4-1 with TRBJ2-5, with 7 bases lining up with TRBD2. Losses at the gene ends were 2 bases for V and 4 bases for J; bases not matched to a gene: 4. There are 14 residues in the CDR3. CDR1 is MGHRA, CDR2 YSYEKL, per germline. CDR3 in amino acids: CASSQTQRGETQYF. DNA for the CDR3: TGCGCCAGCAGCCAAACACAGCGGGGAGAGACCCAGTACTTC.

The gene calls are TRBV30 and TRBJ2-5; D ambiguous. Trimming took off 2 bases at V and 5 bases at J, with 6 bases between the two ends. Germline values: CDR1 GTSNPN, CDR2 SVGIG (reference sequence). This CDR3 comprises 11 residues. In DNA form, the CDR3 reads TGTGCCTGGAGTTCCCGGGAGACCCAGTACTTC. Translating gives CAWSSRETQYF.